The clone carrying this T cell receptor beta chain was counted at least ten times. TCRdb re-analysed the RACE reads in MiXCR, keeping a single row per CDR3 protein. The table shows approximately 320,000 distinct CDR3 sequences, with around 5.5% occurring only once. Time point reported: pre-sensitization, week 0. Treatment denoted: therapeutic diphenylcyclopropenone sensitization with weekly scalp DPC. At patch-test visits, sampling came before the patch test. Non-pregnant alopecia patients aged 18 to 70, suitable for DPC therapy. The data are from a study of human T cells and chemical hapten exposure. Across the whole study: Patients, a majority of them female, were diagnosed with alopecia areata, totalis or universalis.

Sequences were derived from whole blood, sampled in connection with sensitization to the hapten diphenylcyclopropenone (DPC). The sequence was collected from a woman under 30 with alopecia areata. Some clones in this sample may be carry-over from other donors' samples.

CDR3 protein: CASSLDQGTYEQYF. In nucleotides, the CDR3 is TGCGCCAGCAGCTTGGACCAGGGCACCTACGAGCAGTACTTC. The chain couples TRBV5-1 to TRBJ2-7; D might be TRBD1 (5 bases). The CDR3 sequence is 14 residues long. V was clipped by 0 bases and J by 2 bases, with 9 bases between them. Germline V gives CDR1 SGHRS, CDR2 YFSETQ.